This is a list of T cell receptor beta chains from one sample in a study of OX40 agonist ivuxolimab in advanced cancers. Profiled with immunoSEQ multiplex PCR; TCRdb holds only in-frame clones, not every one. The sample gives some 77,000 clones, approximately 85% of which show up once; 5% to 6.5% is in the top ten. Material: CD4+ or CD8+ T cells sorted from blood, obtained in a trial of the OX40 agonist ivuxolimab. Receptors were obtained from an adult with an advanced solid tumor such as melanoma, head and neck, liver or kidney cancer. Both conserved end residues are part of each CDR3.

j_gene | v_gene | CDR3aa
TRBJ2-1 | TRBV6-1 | CASSARVAGTSSYNEQFF
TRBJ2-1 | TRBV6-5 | CAAKSLSNEQFF
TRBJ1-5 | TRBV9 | CASGRTGDNQPQHF
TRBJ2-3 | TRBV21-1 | CATLTGGPCKYF
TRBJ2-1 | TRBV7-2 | CASSLVASGRKNDEQFF
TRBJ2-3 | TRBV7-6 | CASSVSVGGNTDTQYF
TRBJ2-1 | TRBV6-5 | CASSTRGEQFF
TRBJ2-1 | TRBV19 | CASSISGSGLAGGQFRNEQFF
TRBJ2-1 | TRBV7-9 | CASSLGGRYNEQFF
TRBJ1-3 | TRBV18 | CASSEQGSGNTIYF
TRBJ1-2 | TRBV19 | CASSIGQGDYGYTF
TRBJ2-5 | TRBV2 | CASSAEREGRETQYF
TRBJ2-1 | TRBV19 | CASSPASKEQFF
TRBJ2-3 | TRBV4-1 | CASSQVAGGDTQYF
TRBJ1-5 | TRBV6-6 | CASRLSYSNQPQHF
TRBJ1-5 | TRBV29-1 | CSALPGWSNQPQHF
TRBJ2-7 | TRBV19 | CASSYGLAGGFEQYF
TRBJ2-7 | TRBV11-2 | CASSLALNYEQYF
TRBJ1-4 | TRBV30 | CAWNRREEKLFF
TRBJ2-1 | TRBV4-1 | CASSQALLVTDEQFF
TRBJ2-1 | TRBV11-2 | CASTILEGAYRNEQFF
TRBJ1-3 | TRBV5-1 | CASSSADGRSGNTIYF
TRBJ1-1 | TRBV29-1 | CSAGRTEAFF
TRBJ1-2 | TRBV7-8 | CASSTGGGYGYTF
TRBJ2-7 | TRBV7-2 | CASSSTDRGRGQYF
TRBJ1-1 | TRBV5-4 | CASSLAGSNTEAFF
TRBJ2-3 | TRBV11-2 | CASSLDRGGDTQYF
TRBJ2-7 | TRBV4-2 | CASSQHTQRTSAYEQYF
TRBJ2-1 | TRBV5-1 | CASSLDGTTYNEQFF
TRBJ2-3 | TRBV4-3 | CASSQGSGVGNTQYF
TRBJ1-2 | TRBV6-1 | CASRRQGARGYTF
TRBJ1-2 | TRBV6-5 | CASSYKDRGYGYTF
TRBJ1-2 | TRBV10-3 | CATRQGRSYTF
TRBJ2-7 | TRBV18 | CASSALQGSGSSYEQYF
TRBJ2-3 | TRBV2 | CASSDYREIDTQYF
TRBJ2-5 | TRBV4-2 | CASSLGTSGMGETQYF
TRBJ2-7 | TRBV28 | CASTPTGSPYEQYF
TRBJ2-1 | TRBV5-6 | CASSSTGPGDEQFF
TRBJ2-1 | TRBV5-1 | CAIGVPGLAGGNEQFF
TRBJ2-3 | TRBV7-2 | CASSLGQGATTQYF
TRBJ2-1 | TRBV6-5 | CASSYGSGYNEQFF
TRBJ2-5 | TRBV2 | CASSDGAGGYQETQYF
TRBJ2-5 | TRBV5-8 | CASSLGTGQYF
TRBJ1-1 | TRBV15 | CATSSRGHGTEAFF
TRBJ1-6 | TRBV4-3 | CASSQDTGAVGSPLHF
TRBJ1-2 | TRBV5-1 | CASSLALDGYTF
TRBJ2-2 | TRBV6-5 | CASKQQGSDGELFF
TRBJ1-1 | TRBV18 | CASSNSAEAFF
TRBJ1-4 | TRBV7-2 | CASSLLGQGGEKLFF
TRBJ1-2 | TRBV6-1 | CASSERPTFGYTF
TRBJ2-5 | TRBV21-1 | CASINPGTSGRGETQYF
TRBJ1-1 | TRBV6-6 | CASSSQTPNTEAFF